The rows below give T cell receptor beta chains drawn from one sample of a study of shared clonotypes between healthy human individuals. Some clones are missing from TCRdb's copy, which holds only in-frame ones; the method was immunoSEQ multiplex PCR. The sample lists around 690,000 clones; roughly 87% were seen once. Specimen: memory CD8+ T cells from PBMCs. Every receptor here comes from a man aged 18 to 29 in good health. Some clones in this sample may be carry-over from other donors' samples. Each CDR3 is given with its conserved first and last residue. The order of the fields is D gene, J gene, clone size, V gene, CDR3 DNA, CDR3 protein. The D gene is left open where the match is weak. Size values are once, few and many counts, or a class for expanded clones, and some rows have none.

>TRBD1|TRBJ2-7|once|TRBV6-6
TGTGCCAGCAGGACAGGGCTGGACGAGCAGTACTTC
CASRTGLDEQYF
>TRBD2|TRBJ2-2|.|TRBV10-3
TGTGCCATCAGTGAGACAAGAATAGCGGGACCGAACACCGGGGAGCTGTTTTTT
CAISETRIAGPNTGELFF
>TRBD1|TRBJ1-1|.|TRBV29-1
TGCAGCGTGGACCGGGACAGGGGAGGGACTGAAGCTTTCTTT
CSVDRDRGGTEAFF
>TRBD2|TRBJ2-1|.|TRBV13
TGTGCCAGCAGCCAGTTAGGGCTAGCGGGAGTAGAGCAGTTCTTC
CASSQLGLAGVEQFF
>.|TRBJ2-7|.|TRBV9
TGTGCCAGCAGCGTATCCTCCCCGGGGCACGAGCAGTACTTC
CASSVSSPGHEQYF
>TRBD1|TRBJ2-7|once|TRBV28
TGTGCCAGCAGTTTCAGGACAGGGGTGTCCGAGCAGTACTTC
CASSFRTGVSEQYF
>.|TRBJ1-1|.|TRBV27
TGTGCCAGCAGTTTCGGGGTCAGTGGCACTGAAGCTTTCTTT
CASSFGVSGTEAFF
>.|TRBJ1-1|once|TRBV7-9
TGTGCCAGCGGGGGGCGGGTGACAGGGAACACTGAAGCTTTCTTT
CASGGRVTGNTEAFF
>TRBD2|TRBJ2-1|.|TRBV29-1
TGCAGCGCCCAAGGCGGGAGCTCCTACAATGAGCAGTTCTTC
CSAQGGSSYNEQFF
>.|TRBJ2-2|.|TRBV4-1
TGCGCCAGCAGCCAAGGCCCGGGGGTGAACACCGGGGAGCTGTTTTTT
CASSQGPGVNTGELFF
>TRBD1|TRBJ1-5|.|TRBV28
TGTGCCAGCAGCATACCTTGGCAGGGGGCTAGGGATCAGCCCCAGCATTTT
CASSIPWQGARDQPQHF
>.|TRBJ2-7|.|TRBV5-6
TGTGCCAGCAGCTTGGGAGGACGGCCGTTCGAGCAGTACTTC
CASSLGGRPFEQYF
>.|TRBJ2-7|.|TRBV28
TGTGCCAGCAGCGCTGACAATGAGGCCTACGAGCAGTACTTC
CASSADNEAYEQYF
>.|TRBJ1-1|many|TRBV10-3
TGTGCCATCAGTGGGGGGAACACTGAAGCTTTCTTT
CAISGGNTEAFF
>.|TRBJ2-7|.|TRBV7-9
TGTGCCAGCAGCTCTACTTCAACCTACGAGCAGTACTTC
CASSSTSTYEQYF
>.|TRBJ1-4|once|TRBV4-1
TGCGCCAGCAGCCAAGAGGGGTACCACAATGAAAAACTGTTTTTT
CASSQEGYHNEKLFF
>.|TRBJ2-1|.|TRBV5-1
TGCGCCAGCAGCTTGGCGGCGGGGTTAAGCGGCAATGAGCAGTTCTTC
CASSLAAGLSGNEQFF
>TRBD1|TRBJ1-4|few|TRBV7-9
TGTGCCAGCAGCTCCGCGGGACAGGTTGAAAAACTGTTTTTT
CASSSAGQVEKLFF
>.|TRBJ2-1|.|TRBV9
TGTGCCAGCAGCGTAGGTAGGTATAGCTCCTACAATGAGCAGTTCTTC
CASSVGRYSSYNEQFF
>.|TRBJ2-1|.|TRBV27
TGTGCCAGCAGCAGACTCTCAGATATCAATGAGCAGTTCTTC
CASSRLSDINEQFF
>.|TRBJ2-7|.|TRBV28
TGTGCCAGCAGTGGCCCCCGGGACAAAAACTACGAGCAGTACTTC
CASSGPRDKNYEQYF
>TRBD1|TRBJ2-7|.|TRBV27
TGTGCCAGCAGTTTTGGACAGGGGGACGAGCAGTACTTC
CASSFGQGDEQYF
>.|TRBJ1-4|.|TRBV27
TGTGCCTCACGAGCCCTTTTTTTT
CASRALFF
>.|TRBJ2-1|.|TRBV6-4
TGTGCCAGCAGTGTGGCGATCCACAATGAGCAGTTCTTC
CASSVAIHNEQFF
>TRBD1|TRBJ2-6|.|TRBV29-1
TGCAGCGTGACAGGGGGCCTTTCTGGGGCCAACGTCCTGACTTTC
CSVTGGLSGANVLTF
>TRBD2|TRBJ2-7|.|TRBV4-1
TGCGCCAGCAGCCTGACTAGCGGGAACGACGAGCAGTACTTC
CASSLTSGNDEQYF
>TRBD1|TRBJ1-1|.|TRBV19
TGTGCCAGTAGTATTTCGGCGGACGGGACAGGGTTTCAGCGAGCTTTCTTT
CASSISADGTGFQRAFF
>TRBD1|TRBJ1-2|.|TRBV7-2
TGTGCCAGCAGTCCGCGGACAGGGTCGGACTATGGCTACACCTTC
CASSPRTGSDYGYTF
>.|TRBJ2-7|.|TRBV28
TGTGCCAGCAGTTTAACTCCAGGGGCCGAGCAGTACTTC
CASSLTPGAEQYF
>.|TRBJ2-1|.|TRBV27
TGTGCCAGCAGCAAATACAATGAGCAGTTCTTC
CASSKYNEQFF
>TRBD1|TRBJ2-5|.|TRBV9
TGTGCCAGCAGCCTTCCGGACAGGGGAGAGACCCAGTACTTC
CASSLPDRGETQYF
>.|TRBJ1-4|few|TRBV6-1
TGTGCCAGCAGTGATTTCTACACGGGGAAACTGTTTTTT
CASSDFYTGKLFF
>TRBD2|TRBJ2-1|.|TRBV7-8
TGTGCCAGCAGCTTATCGTGGGGCGGGAGGGCTATTGAGCAGTTCTTC
CASSLSWGGRAIEQFF
>TRBD1|TRBJ1-1|.|TRBV5-1
TGCGCCAGCAGTCCTGACAGGGGTGGAGCCACTGAAGCTTTCTTT
CASSPDRGGATEAFF
>.|TRBJ2-7|once|TRBV2
TGTGCCAGCAGTGGGGGCCCGGGGCCGGGGGAGCAGTACTTC
CASSGGPGPGEQYF
>.|TRBJ2-7|.|TRBV10-2
TGCGCCAGCAGTGATTCAGTTCAGCTTGGTGTTTTC
CASSDSVQLGVF
>.|TRBJ1-5|once|TRBV28
TGTGCCAGCAGTTCTCCGTTCTGGGCGCTTAATAGCAATCAGCCCCAGCATTTT
CASSSPFWALNSNQPQHF
>TRBD1|TRBJ1-1|.|TRBV27
TGTGCCAGCAGTTACCACAGGGGAGGCACTGAAGCTTTCTTT
CASSYHRGGTEAFF
>.|TRBJ1-1|.|TRBV11-2
TGTGCCAGCACCAGGTTCGGGGGCAGGAACACTGAAGCTTTCTTT
CASTRFGGRNTEAFF
>.|TRBJ2-3|.|TRBV10-3
TGTGCCATCAGGAATCTAGGATCTAGAGATACGCAGTATTTT
CAIRNLGSRDTQYF
>TRBD2|TRBJ2-1|.|TRBV29-1
TGCAGCGTTCGGGACCCTAGCGGGAGTGACAATGAGCAGTTCTTC
CSVRDPSGSDNEQFF
>.|TRBJ1-4|.|TRBV2
TGTGCCAGCAGTGGGGAGGAGGTCCCAATTAATGAAAAACTGTTTTTT
CASSGEEVPINEKLFF
>.|TRBJ1-1|.|TRBV29-1
TGCAGCGTCGATAAGGGGGGGGAAATGTCCCCTGAAGCTTTCTTT
CSVDKGGEMSPEAFF
>.|TRBJ2-3|.|TRBV14
TGTGCCAGCAGCCAAGTATTACGTACAGGAGGCACAGATACGCAGTATTTT
CASSQVLRTGGTDTQYF
>TRBD1|TRBJ2-2|.|TRBV6-4
TGTGCCAGCAGTGAAGGGACAGTCGCGAACACCGGGGAGCTGTTTTTT
CASSEGTVANTGELFF
>.|TRBJ1-2|.|TRBV28
TGTGCCAGCAATGGGGCCCTAGATAACTATGGCTACACCTTC
CASNGALDNYGYTF
>.|TRBJ1-2|.|TRBV27
TGTGCCAGCAGCCCCACAGAAAACTATGGCTACACCTTC
CASSPTENYGYTF
>.|TRBJ1-2|.|TRBV6-5
TGTGCCAGCAGCTCACCTACCATACCAAACTATGGCTACACCTTC
CASSSPTIPNYGYTF
>.|TRBJ2-7|.|TRBV4-1
TGCGCCAGCAGCCAAGAGAACGGGGGAGCATACGAGCAGTACTTC
CASSQENGGAYEQYF
>.|TRBJ2-2|.|TRBV19
TGTGCCAGTAGGTGGCCCGCCCCGGGCAGGGTGTTTGACACCGGGGAGCTGTTTTTT
CASRWPAPGRVFDTGELFF
>.|TRBJ2-5|.|TRBV11-2
TGTGCCAGCAGCTTACAAGAGACCCAGTACTTC
CASSLQETQYF
>.|TRBJ1-1|.|TRBV4-1
TGCGCCAGCAGCCGCAGCGCCCGGGGCACTGAAGCTTTCTTT
CASSRSARGTEAFF
>.|TRBJ2-7|.|TRBV27
TGTGCCAGCAGGGGACCGGCCTACGAGCAGTACTTC
CASRGPAYEQYF
>.|TRBJ2-7|.|TRBV19
TGTGCCAGTAGTATAATAGCGCACAACACCTACGAGCAGTACTTC
CASSIIAHNTYEQYF
>.|TRBJ2-2|.|TRBV7-3
TGTGCCAGCAGCGCCTTCCCGGTTGGGAACACCGGGGAGCTGTTTTTT
CASSAFPVGNTGELFF
>.|TRBJ1-5|.|TRBV19
TGTGCCAGTAGTATAGGTGCAGGCCAAAATCAGCCCCAGCATTTT
CASSIGAGQNQPQHF
>TRBD2|TRBJ2-1|.|TRBV27
TGTGCCAGCAGTTTATTAGGGACTATCAATGAGCAGTTCTTC
CASSLLGTINEQFF
>.|TRBJ2-7|.|TRBV7-9
TGTGCCAGCAGCGGCAGTATCTACGAGCAGTACTTC
CASSGSIYEQYF